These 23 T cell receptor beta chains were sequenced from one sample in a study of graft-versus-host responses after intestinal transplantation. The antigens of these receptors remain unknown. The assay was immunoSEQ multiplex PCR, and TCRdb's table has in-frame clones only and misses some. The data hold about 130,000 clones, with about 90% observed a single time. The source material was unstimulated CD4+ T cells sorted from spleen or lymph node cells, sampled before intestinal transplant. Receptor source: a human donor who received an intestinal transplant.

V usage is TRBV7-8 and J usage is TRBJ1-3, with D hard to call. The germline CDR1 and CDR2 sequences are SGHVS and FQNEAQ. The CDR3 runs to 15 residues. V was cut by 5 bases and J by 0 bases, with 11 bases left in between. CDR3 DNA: TGTGCCAGCAGCCCGCAAGGAATCTCTGGAAACACCATATATTTT. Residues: CASSPQGISGNTIYF.

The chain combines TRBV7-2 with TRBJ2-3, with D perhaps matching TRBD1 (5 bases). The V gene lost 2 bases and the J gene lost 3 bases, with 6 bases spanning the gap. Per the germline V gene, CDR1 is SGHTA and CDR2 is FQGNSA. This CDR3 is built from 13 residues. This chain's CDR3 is CASSLTGTDTQYF. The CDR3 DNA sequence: TGTGCCAGCAGCTTAACAGGAACAGATACGCAGTATTTT. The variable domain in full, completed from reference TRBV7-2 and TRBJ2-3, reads GAGVSQSPSNKVTEKGKDVELRCDPISGHTALYWYRQSLGQGLEFLIYFQGNSAPDKSGLPSDRFSAERTGGSVSTLTIQRTQQEDSAVYLCASSLTGTDTQYFGPGTRLTVL.

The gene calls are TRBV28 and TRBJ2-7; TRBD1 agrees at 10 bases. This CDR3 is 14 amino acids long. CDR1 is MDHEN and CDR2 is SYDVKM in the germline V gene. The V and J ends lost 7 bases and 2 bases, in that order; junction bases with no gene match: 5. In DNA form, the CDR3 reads TGTGCCAGCAACTCCGGGACAGGGGCCTACGAGCAGTACTTC. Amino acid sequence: CASNSGTGAYEQYF.

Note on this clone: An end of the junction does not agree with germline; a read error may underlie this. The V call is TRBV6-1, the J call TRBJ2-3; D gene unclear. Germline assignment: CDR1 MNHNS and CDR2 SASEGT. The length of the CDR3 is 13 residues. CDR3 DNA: TGTGCCAGCAGTGAACCGGGCACAAATACGCAGTATTTT. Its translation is CASSEPGTNTQYF.

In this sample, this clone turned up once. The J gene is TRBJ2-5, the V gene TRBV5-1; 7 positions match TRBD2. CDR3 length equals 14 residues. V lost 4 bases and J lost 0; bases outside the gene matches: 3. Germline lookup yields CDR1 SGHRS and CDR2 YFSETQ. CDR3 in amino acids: CASSRGVNQETQYF. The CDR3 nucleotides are TGCGCCAGCAGCCGGGGGGTTAACCAAGAGACCCAGTACTTC.

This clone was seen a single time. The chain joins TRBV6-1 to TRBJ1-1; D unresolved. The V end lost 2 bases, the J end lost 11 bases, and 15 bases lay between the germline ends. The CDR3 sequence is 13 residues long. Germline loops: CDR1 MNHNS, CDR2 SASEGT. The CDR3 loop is CASSEIGWSDAFF. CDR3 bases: TGTGCCAGCAGTGAAATAGGTTGGTCAGACGCTTTCTTT.

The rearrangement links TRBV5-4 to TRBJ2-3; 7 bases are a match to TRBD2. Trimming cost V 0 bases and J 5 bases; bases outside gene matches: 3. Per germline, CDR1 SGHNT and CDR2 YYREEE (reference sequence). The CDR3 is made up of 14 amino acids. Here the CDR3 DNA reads TGTGCCAGCAGCTTGGGGGGGGAGGGAGATACGCAGTATTTT. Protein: CASSLGGEGDTQYF.

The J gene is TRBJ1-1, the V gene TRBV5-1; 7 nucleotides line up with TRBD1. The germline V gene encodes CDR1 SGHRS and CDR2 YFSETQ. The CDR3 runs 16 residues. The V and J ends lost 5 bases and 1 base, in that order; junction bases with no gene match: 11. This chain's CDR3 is CASRRQTGSKNTEAFF. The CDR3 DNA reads TGCGCCAGCAGGCGTCAGACAGGGTCGAAGAACACTGAAGCTTTCTTT. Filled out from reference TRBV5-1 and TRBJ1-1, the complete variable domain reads KAGVTQTPRYLIKTRGQQVTLSCSPISGHRSVSWYQQTPGQGLQFLFEYFSETQRNKGNFPGRFSGRQFSNSRSEMNVSTLELGDSALYLCASRRQTGSKNTEAFFGQGTRLTVV.

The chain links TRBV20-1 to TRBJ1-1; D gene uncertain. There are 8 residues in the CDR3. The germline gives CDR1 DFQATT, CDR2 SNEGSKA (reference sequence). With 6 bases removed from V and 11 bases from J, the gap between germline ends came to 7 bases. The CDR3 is CSAIGAFF. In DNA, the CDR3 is TGCAGTGCCATAGGGGCTTTCTTT.

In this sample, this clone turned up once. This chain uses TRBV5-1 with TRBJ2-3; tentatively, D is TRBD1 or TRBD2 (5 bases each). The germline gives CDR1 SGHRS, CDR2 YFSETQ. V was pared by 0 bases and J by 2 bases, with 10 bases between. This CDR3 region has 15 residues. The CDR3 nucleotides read TGCGCCAGCAGCTTGGGTGGGGGAAACACAGATACGCAGTATTTT. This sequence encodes CASSLGGGNTDTQYF.

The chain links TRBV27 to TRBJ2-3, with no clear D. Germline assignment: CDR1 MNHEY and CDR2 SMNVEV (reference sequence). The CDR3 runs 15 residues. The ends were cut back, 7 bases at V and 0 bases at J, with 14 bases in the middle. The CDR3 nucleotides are TGTGCCAGCACGCCTCGGGCAGCTAGCACAGATACGCAGTATTTT. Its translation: CASTPRAASTDTQYF.

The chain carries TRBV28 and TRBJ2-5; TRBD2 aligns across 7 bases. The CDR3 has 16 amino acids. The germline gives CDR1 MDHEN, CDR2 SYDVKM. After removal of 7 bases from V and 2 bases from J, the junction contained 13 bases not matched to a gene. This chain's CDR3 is CASTAGVQVGQETQYF. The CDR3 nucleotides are TGTGCCAGCACGGCGGGAGTGCAGGTCGGGCAAGAGACCCAGTACTTC.

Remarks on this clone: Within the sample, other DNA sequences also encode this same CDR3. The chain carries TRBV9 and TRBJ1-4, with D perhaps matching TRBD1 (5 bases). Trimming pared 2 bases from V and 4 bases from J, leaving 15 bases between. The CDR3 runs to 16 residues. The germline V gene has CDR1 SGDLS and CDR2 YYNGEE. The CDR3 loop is CASSVPRGLDNEKLFF. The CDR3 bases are TGTGCCAGCAGCGTCCCTCGGGGGTTAGATAATGAAAAACTGTTTTTT.

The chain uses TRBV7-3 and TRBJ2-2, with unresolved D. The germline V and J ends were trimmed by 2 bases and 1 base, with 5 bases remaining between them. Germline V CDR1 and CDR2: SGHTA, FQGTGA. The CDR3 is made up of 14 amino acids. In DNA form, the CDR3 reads TGTGCCAGCAGCTTACTGATGAACACCGGGGAGCTGTTTTTT. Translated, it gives CASSLLMNTGELFF.

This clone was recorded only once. The CDR3, as DNA: TGTGCCAGCAGTGTCGGGAATTCCTACGAGCAGTACTTC. As protein: CASSVGNSYEQYF. The genes are TRBV6-1 and TRBJ2-7; D may be TRBD2 (5 bases). The germline V gene encodes CDR1 MNHNS and CDR2 SASEGT. V lost 4 bases, J lost 1 base, and 8 bases lay in between. The CDR3 sequence is 13 residues long.

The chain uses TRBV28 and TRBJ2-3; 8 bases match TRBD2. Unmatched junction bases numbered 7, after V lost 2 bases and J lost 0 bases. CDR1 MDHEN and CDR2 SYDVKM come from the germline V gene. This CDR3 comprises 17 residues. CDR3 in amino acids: CASSLAGLDSSTDTQYF. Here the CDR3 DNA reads TGTGCCAGCAGTTTAGCGGGACTAGACTCGAGCACAGATACGCAGTATTTT.

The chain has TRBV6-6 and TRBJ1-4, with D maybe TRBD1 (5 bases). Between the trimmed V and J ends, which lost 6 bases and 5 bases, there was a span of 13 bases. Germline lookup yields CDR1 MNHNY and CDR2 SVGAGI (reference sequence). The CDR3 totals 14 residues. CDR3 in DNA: TGTGCCAGCAGGGGACCCGGGGGGAATGAAAAACTGTTTTTT. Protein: CASRGPGGNEKLFF.

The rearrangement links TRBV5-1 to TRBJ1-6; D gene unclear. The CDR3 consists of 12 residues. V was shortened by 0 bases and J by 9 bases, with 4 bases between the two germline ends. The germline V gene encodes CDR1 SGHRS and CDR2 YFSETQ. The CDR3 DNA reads TGCGCCAGCAGCTTGGATGGTTCACCCCTCCACTTT. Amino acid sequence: CASSLDGSPLHF.

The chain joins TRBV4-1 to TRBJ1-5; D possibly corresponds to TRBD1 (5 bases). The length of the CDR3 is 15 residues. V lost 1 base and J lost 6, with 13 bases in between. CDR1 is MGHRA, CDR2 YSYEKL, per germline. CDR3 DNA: TGCGCCAGCAGCCAAGGGACATCAAAGAGTCAGCCCCAGCATTTT. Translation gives CASSQGTSKSQPQHF.

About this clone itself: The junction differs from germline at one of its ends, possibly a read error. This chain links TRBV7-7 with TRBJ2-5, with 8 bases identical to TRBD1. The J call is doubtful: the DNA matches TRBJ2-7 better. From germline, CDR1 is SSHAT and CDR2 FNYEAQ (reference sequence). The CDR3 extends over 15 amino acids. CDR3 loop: CASSLARGQGYEQYF. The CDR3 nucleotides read TGTGCTAGCAGCTTAGCGCGAGGACAGGGTTACGAGCAGTACTTC.

The CDR3 loop reads CASRGGLAYNEQFF. The CDR3, as DNA: TGTGCCAGCAGGGGGGGACTAGCCTACAATGAGCAGTTCTTC. This chain links TRBV27 with TRBJ2-1, with 8 bases aligning to TRBD2. V shed 6 bases, J shed 2 bases, and the junction held 3 bases outside the gene matches. CDR1 and CDR2 (germline): MNHEY, SMNVEV (reference sequence). The CDR3 sequence is 14 residues long.

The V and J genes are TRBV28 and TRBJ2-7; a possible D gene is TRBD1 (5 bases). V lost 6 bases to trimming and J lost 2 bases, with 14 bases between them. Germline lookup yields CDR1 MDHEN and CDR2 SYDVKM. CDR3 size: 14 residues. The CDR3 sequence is CASRLQETTYEQYF. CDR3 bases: TGTGCCAGCAGGCTACAGGAAACTACCTACGAGCAGTACTTC.

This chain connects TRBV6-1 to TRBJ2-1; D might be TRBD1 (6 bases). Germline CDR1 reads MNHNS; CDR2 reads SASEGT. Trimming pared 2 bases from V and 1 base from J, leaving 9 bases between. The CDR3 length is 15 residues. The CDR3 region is CASSENGQSYNEQFF. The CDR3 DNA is TGTGCCAGCAGTGAAAACGGACAGTCCTACAATGAGCAGTTCTTC.